The 19 T cell receptor beta chains below all came from one sample that was sequenced in a study of early T cells in non-severe SARS-CoV-2 infection. One entry per CDR3 protein results from TCRdb running MiXCR on the 5' RACE reads. The sample yields over 85,000 distinct CDR3 sequences, approximately 12% seen once. This specimen consisted of whole blood, obtained at baseline. These receptors all stem from an adult who was a healthcare worker with PCR-confirmed SARS-CoV-2 infection or an uninfected control (not recorded which).

This clonotype was seen a handful of times. V and J are TRBV13 and TRBJ1-1; D gene ambiguous. The CDR3 contains 12 residues. V lost 7 bases and J 6 bases, leaving 12 bases between the germline ends. The germline V gene has CDR1 PRHDT and CDR2 FYEKMQ (reference sequence). The CDR3 bases are TGTGCCAGCACCACAATAGGCGCTGAAGCTTTCTTT. Encoded protein: CASTTIGAEAFF.

This clonotype was seen at least ten times. This chain connects TRBV2 to TRBJ2-1; D may correspond to TRBD1 or TRBD2 (5 bases each). Trimming shortened V by 8 bases and J by 12 bases, and 11 bases separated the two germline ends. The CDR3 length is 10 residues. Germline-derived CDR1 and CDR2 are SNHLY and FYNNEI. CDR3 DNA sequence: TGTGCCAGCGGGACGGCCGTGCAGTTCTTC. It is translated as CASGTAVQFF.

The chain has TRBV4-2 and TRBJ1-1; maybe TRBD1 (6 bases). The CDR3 totals 13 residues. Looked up from germline, CDR1 is LGHNA and CDR2 is YNFKEQ. The V gene lost 5 bases and the J gene lost 1 base, with 8 bases spanning the gap. CDR3 coding DNA: TGTGCCAGCAGCACGGGACAGAACACTGAAGCTTTCTTT. Its translation: CASSTGQNTEAFF.

This clonotype showed up many times. V is TRBV13 and J is TRBJ1-2; D not resolved. Trimming removed 5 bases from V and 6 bases from J, with 16 bases in between. Per the germline V gene, CDR1 is PRHDT and CDR2 is FYEKMQ (reference sequence). The CDR3 has 14 amino acids. The CDR3 bases are TGTGCCAGCAGCCGAAGGACGCATTATGATGGCTACACCTTC. Translating it yields CASSRRTHYDGYTF.

For this clonotype: The junction departs from germline at one end; a sequencing error may be responsible. The chain uses TRBV19 and TRBJ2-6, with D possibly matching TRBD2 (6 bases). Germline CDR1 is LNHDA and CDR2 is SQIVND (reference sequence). This CDR3 contains 15 residues. As DNA, the CDR3 is TGTGCCAGTAGCCTCAGGGCCGGCGGGGCCAACGTTCTGACTTTC. Translating gives CASSLRAGGANVLTF.

This clonotype was detected many times. This chain uses TRBV6-2 or TRBV6-3 with TRBJ1-2; TRBD1 matches at 8 bases. The J segment lost 4 bases and the V segment lost 6 bases, leaving 7 bases of the junction unmatched. The V gene's germline CDR1 is MNHEY and CDR2 SVGEGT. This CDR3 is built from 14 residues. The CDR3 coding sequence is TGTGCCAGCAGCCTCAGGGGGCAGAGCTATGGCTACACCTTC. This codes for CASSLRGQSYGYTF.

This clonotype appeared a few times. The chain links TRBV28 to TRBJ2-7; 7 positions agree with TRBD2. Trimming took 5 bases from V and 6 from J; bases not matched to a gene: 4. Per the germline V gene, CDR1 is MDHEN and CDR2 is SYDVKM. The CDR3 is 12 residues long. CDR3 coding DNA: TGTGCCAGCAGTAGGACTAGGGGCGAGCAGTACTTC. Translating it yields CASSRTRGEQYF. Drawing the rest from reference TRBV28 and TRBJ2-7, the complete variable domain is DVKVTQSSRYLVKRTGEKVFLECVQDMDHENMFWYRQDPGLGLRLIYFSYDVKMKEKGDIPEGYSVSREKKERFSLILESASTNQTSMYLCASSRTRGEQYFGPGTRLTVT.

This CDR3 is CASSLAAGGPDTQYF. In nucleotides, the CDR3 is TGCGCCAGCAGCTTGGCGGCAGGGGGACCAGATACGCAGTATTTT. The rearrangement joins TRBV5-1 to TRBJ2-3; 7 bases fit TRBD1. This CDR3 region has 15 residues. V gave up 0 bases and J gave up 4 bases; unmatched junction bases: 5. The germline V gene encodes CDR1 SGHRS and CDR2 YFSETQ.

This clonotype was seen ten or more times. The chain recombines TRBV27 with TRBJ2-3, with unresolved D. The germline gives CDR1 MNHEY, CDR2 SMNVEV (reference sequence). Trimming cost V 6 bases and J 1 base, with 11 bases left between them. This CDR3 is 14 amino acids long. For the CDR3, the DNA is TGTGCCAGCAGACTCTTAGGTGGCACAGATACGCAGTATTTT. This encodes CASRLLGGTDTQYF.

This clonotype was observed many times. This sequence joins TRBV12-3 or TRBV12-4 and TRBJ2-5; D may match TRBD1 or TRBD2 (5 bases each). The CDR3 extends over 14 amino acids. V lost 3 bases, J lost 2 bases, and 10 bases lay in between. The CDR3 loop reads CASSLQGGQETQYF. DNA for the CDR3: TGTGCCAGCAGTTTGCAGGGCGGGCAAGAGACCCAGTACTTC.

This clonotype was picked up many times. The V call is TRBV29-1, the J call TRBJ2-7; D unclear. Germline CDR1 reads SQVTM; CDR2 reads ANQGSEA. The ends were cut back, 0 bases at V and 0 bases at J, with 6 bases in the middle. CDR3 size: 13 residues. The CDR3 nucleotides read TGCAGCGTTGAAGACAGCAGCTCCTACGAGCAGTACTTC. Translating gives CSVEDSSSYEQYF.

The chain joins TRBV5-1 to TRBJ1-4; D remains unclear. V dropped 0 bases and J dropped 3 bases, with 9 bases sitting between them. Germline loops: CDR1 SGHRS, CDR2 YFSETQ. This CDR3 region has 15 residues. CDR3 sequence: CASSLGQLANEKLFF. The DNA of the CDR3 is TGCGCCAGCAGCTTGGGGCAGCTTGCTAATGAAAAACTGTTTTTT.

In the case of this clonotype: Its ends do not fully match the called genes, so a read error is possible. V gene TRBV10-3 combines with J gene TRBJ2-7; 10 bases agree with TRBD2. This CDR3 spans 16 amino acids. Germline values: CDR1 ENHRY, CDR2 SYGVKD. CDR3 sequence: CVIAASGGLSSYEQYF. The CDR3 nucleotides read TGTGTCATCGCGGCTAGCGGGGGCCTGAGCTCCTACGAGCAGTACTTC.

This clonotype was seen a handful of times. J is TRBJ1-2 and V is TRBV6-5, with no clear D. Trimming took off 2 bases at V and 6 bases at J, with 10 bases between the two ends. The CDR3 extends over 13 amino acids. Germline loops: CDR1 MNHEY, CDR2 SVGAGI. CDR3 DNA: TGTGCCAGCAGTTACAGGGAGGTGGATGGCTACACCTTC. Translated, it gives CASSYREVDGYTF.

The gene calls are TRBV24-1 and TRBJ2-1; 9 bases map to TRBD2. The CDR3 runs 17 residues. Trimming took 4 bases from V and 8 from J; bases not matched to a gene: 14. Germline loops: CDR1 KGHDR, CDR2 SFDVKD. The CDR3 loop is CATSDASGTSFGDEQFF. In nucleotides, the CDR3 is TGTGCCACCAGTGACGCCTCCGGGACTAGCTTTGGAGATGAGCAGTTCTTC.

The gene calls are TRBV12-3 or TRBV12-4 and TRBJ1-5, with D unresolved. Trimming took off 1 base at V and 6 bases at J, with 10 bases between the two ends. CDR3 size: 14 residues. Here the CDR3 reads CASSLGGEFQPQHF. The DNA for the CDR3 is TGTGCCAGCAGTTTAGGAGGAGAGTTTCAGCCCCAGCATTTT.

This clonotype occurred a few times. The rearrangement uses TRBV9 and TRBJ1-1; maybe TRBD1 (6 bases). The CDR3 length is 13 residues. Germline loops: CDR1 SGDLS, CDR2 YYNGEE. The V end lost 3 bases, the J end lost 7 bases, and 13 bases lay between the germline ends. The CDR3 bases are TGTGCCAGCAGCGCTCCCGGGACACATGAAGCTTTCTTT. Translation gives CASSAPGTHEAFF.

The chain recombines TRBV28 with TRBJ1-2, with D perhaps TRBD1 (5 bases). Germline values: CDR1 MDHEN, CDR2 SYDVKM. This CDR3 is built from 13 residues. V was pared by 2 bases and J by 7 bases, with 11 bases between. This CDR3 reads CASSLRRGAGYTF. CDR3 bases: TGTGCCAGCAGTTTAAGGAGGGGAGCTGGCTACACCTTC.

This clonotype has just a few counts. The chain employs TRBV7-8 and TRBJ2-3, with D uncertain. The CDR3 covers 15 residues. The V gene lost 6 bases and the J gene lost 1 base, with 14 bases spanning the gap. Germline CDR1 reads SGHVS; CDR2 reads FQNEAQ. The CDR3 spells CASRLIGWRTDTQYF. CDR3 DNA sequence: TGTGCCAGCAGATTAATCGGCTGGCGCACAGATACGCAGTATTTT.